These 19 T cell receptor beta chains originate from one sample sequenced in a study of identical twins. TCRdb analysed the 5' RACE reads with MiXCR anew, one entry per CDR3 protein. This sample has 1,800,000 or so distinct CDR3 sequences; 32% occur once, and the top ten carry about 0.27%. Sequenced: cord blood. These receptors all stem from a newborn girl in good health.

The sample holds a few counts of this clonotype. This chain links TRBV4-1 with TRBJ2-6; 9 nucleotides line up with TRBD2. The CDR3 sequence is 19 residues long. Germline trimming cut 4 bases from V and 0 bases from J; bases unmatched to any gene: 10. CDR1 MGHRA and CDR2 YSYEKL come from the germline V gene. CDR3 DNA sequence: TGCGCCAGCAGCCCCAGGGAAACTAGCGGGTACTCTGGGGCCAACGTCCTGACTTTC. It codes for CASSPRETSGYSGANVLTF.

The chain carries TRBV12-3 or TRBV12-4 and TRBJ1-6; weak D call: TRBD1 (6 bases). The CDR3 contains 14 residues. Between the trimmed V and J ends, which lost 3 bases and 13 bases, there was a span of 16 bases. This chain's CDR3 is CASSFRQAGIPLHF. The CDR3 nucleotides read TGTGCCAGCAGTTTTAGACAGGCTGGCATCCCCCTCCACTTT.

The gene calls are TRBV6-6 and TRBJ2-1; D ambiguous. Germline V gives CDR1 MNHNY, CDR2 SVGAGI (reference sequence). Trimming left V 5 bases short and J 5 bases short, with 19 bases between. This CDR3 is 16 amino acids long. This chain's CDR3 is CASSRNQRAPHNEQFF. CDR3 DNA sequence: TGTGCCAGCAGTCGAAACCAAAGAGCGCCCCACAATGAGCAGTTCTTC.

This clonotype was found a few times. CDR3 sequence (DNA): TGCAGTGCTACCGGGACAGGGGTCCCAGCCAAAAACATTCAGTACTTC. It is translated as CSATGTGVPAKNIQYF. The chain is built from TRBV20-1 and TRBJ2-4; 10 nucleotides line up with TRBD1. The CDR3 totals 16 residues. V shed 4 bases and J 0 bases; nucleotides not matched to a gene: 6. The germline CDR1 and CDR2 sequences are DFQATT and SNEGSKA (reference sequence).

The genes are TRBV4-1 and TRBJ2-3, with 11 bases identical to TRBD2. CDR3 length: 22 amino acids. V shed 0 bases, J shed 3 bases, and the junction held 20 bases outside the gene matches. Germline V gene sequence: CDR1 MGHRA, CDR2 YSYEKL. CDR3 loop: CASSQDRGVGLAGGSKTDTQYF. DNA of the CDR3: TGCGCCAGCAGCCAAGATAGGGGAGTTGGGCTAGCGGGGGGATCGAAAACAGATACGCAGTATTTT.

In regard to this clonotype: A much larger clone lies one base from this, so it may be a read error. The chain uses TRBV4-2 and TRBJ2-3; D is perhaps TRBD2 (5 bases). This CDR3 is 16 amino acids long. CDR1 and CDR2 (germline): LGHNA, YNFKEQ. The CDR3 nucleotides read TGTGCCAGCAGCCAGCGGATAGGCAGCGGTTCAGATACGCGGTATTTT. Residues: CASSQRIGSGSDTRYF.

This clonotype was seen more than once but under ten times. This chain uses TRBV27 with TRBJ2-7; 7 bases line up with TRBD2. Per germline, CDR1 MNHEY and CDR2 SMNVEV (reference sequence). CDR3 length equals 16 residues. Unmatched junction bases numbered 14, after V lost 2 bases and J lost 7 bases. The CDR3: CASSLGIGLGLQEQYF. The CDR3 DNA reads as TGTGCCAGCAGTTTAGGGATCGGCCTGGGACTACAGGAGCAGTACTTC.

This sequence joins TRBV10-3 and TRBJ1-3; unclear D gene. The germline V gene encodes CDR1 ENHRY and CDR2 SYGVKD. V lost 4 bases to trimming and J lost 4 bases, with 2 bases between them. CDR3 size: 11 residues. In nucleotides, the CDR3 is TGTGCCATCAGTGGGGGAAACACCATATATTTT. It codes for CAISGGNTIYF.

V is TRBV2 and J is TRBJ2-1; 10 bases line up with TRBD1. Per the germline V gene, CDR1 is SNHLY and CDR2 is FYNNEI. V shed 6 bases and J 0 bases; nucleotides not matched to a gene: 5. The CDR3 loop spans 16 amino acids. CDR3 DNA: TGTGCCAGCAGGGACAGGGGGTTGAGCTCCTACAATGAGCAGTTCTTC. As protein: CASRDRGLSSYNEQFF.

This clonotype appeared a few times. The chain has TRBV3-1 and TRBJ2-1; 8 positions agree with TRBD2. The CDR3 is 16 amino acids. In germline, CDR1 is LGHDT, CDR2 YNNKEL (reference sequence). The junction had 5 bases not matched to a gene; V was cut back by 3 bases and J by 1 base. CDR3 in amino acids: CASSQIGTRSYNEQFF. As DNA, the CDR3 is TGTGCCAGCAGCCAGATAGGGACTAGGTCCTACAATGAGCAGTTCTTC.

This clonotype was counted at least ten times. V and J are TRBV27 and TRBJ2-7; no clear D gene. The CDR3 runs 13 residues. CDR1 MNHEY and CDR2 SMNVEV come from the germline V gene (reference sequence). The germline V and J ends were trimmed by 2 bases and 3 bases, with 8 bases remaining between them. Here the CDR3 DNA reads TGTGCCAGCAGTTTACTGGTAGGCTACGAGCAGTACTTC. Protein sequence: CASSLLVGYEQYF.

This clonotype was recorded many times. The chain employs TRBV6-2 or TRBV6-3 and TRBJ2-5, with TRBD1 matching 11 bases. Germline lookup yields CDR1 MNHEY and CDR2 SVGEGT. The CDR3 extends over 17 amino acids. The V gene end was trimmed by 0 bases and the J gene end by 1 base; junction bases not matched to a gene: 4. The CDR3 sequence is CASSYSVDRGRQETQYF. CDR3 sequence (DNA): TGTGCCAGCAGTTACTCAGTGGACAGGGGGCGCCAAGAGACCCAGTACTTC.

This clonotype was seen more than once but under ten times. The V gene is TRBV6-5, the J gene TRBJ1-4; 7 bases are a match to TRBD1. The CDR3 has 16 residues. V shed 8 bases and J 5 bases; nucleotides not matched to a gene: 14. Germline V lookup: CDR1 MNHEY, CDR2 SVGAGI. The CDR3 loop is CASAERARDRNEKLFF. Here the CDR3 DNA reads TGTGCCAGCGCTGAGAGGGCGAGGGACAGAAATGAAAAACTGTTTTTT.

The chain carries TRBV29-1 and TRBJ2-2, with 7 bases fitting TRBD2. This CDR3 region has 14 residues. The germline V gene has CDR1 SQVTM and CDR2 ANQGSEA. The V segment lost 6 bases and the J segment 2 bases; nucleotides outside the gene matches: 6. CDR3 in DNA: TGCAGCGTCCTCCCTAGCGGAAACACCGGGGAGCTGTTTTTT. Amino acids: CSVLPSGNTGELFF.

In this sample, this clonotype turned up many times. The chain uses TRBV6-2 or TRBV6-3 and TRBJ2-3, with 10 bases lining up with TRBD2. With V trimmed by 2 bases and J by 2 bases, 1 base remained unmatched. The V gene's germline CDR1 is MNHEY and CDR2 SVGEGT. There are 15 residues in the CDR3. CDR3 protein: CASSYGLADTDTQYF. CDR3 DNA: TGTGCCAGCAGTTACGGACTAGCGGACACAGATACGCAGTATTTT.

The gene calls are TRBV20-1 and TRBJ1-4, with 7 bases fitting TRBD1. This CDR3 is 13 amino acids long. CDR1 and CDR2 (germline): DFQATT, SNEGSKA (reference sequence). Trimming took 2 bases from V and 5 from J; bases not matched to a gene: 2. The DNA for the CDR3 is TGCAGTGCTAGACAGGGGGTAAATGAAAAACTGTTTTTT. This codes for CSARQGVNEKLFF.

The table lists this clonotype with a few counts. The CDR3 DNA follows: TGTGCCAGCCATCCGGGACAGGGTTACAGGGGCAATCAGCCCCAGCATTTT. Translating gives CASHPGQGYRGNQPQHF. The chain couples TRBV19 to TRBJ1-5; 9 bases align to TRBD1. In germline, CDR1 is LNHDA, CDR2 SQIVND (reference sequence). V shed 9 bases and J 2 bases; nucleotides not matched to a gene: 14. There are 17 residues in the CDR3.

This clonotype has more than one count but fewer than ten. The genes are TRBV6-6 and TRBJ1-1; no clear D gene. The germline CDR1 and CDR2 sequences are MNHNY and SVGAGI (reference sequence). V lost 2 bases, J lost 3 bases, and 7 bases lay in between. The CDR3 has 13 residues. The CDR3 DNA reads TGTGCCAGCAGTTACGTGTGGGACACTGAAGCTTTCTTT. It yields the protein CASSYVWDTEAFF.

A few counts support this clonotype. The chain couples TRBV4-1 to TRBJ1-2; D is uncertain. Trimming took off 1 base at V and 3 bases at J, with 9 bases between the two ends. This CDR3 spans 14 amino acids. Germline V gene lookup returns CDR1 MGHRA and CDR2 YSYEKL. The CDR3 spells CASSQVQTYYGYTF. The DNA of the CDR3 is TGCGCCAGCAGCCAAGTACAGACATACTATGGCTACACCTTC.